This entry concerns a single T cell receptor (beta chain). The data originate from a study of T-cell reconstitution after alpha-beta-depleted transplantation in children. V lost 3 bases, J lost 4 bases, and 7 bases stayed unmatched. CDR1 is SGHDN, CDR2 FVKESK, per germline. The CDR3 spans 16 residues. Using unique molecular identifiers, the investigators prepared the TCRbeta library. TCRdb recomputed calls from the PCR reads with MiXCR, one row per CDR3 protein. Among some 290,000 distinct CDR3 sequences, around 9.6% were seen once, and the ten largest hold roughly a tenth. The chain couples TRBV14 to TRBJ2-2; 8 bases fit TRBD1. The sample in question was PBMCs from the stem cell graft donor, obtained from the stem cell graft. The clonotype comes from a human donor who donated a stem cell graft to a child with SCID. The CDR3 region has the DNA TGTGCCAGCAGCCATTCTCCGGACAGGGTCACCGGGGAGCTGTTTTTT. Protein sequence: CASSHSPDRVTGELFF.